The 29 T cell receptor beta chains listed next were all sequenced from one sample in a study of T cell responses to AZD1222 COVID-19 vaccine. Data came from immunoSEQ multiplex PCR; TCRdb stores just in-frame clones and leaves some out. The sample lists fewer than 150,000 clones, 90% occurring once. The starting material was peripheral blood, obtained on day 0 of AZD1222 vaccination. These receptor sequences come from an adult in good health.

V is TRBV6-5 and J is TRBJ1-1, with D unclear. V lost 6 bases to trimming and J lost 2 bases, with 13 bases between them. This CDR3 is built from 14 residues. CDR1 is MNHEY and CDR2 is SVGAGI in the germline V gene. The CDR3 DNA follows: TGTGCCAGCAGGGACCCGAACAGAAACACTGAAGCTTTCTTT. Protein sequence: CASRDPNRNTEAFF.

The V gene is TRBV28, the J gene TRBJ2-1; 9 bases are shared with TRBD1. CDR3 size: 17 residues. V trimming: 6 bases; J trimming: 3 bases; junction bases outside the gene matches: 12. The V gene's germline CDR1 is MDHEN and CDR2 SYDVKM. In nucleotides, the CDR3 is TGTGCCAGCAGCTTGAGACGACAGGGGGGCTTCTACAATGAGCAGTTCTTC. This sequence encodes CASSLRRQGGFYNEQFF.

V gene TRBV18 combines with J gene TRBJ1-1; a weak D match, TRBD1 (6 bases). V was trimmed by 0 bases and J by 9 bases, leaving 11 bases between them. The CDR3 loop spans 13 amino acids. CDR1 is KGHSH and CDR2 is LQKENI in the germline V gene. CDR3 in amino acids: CASSPPGGGKAFF. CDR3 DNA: TGTGCCAGCTCACCACCCGGGGGCGGGAAAGCTTTCTTT.

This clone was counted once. The CDR3 sequence: CASSPGTSGRRQETQYF. CDR3 nucleotide sequence: TGTGCCAGCTCACCCGGGACTAGCGGGAGGAGACAAGAGACCCAGTACTTC. The chain joins TRBV18 to TRBJ2-5, with 15 nucleotides matching TRBD2. In germline, CDR1 is KGHSH, CDR2 LQKENI. The CDR3 consists of 17 residues. V was clipped by 3 bases and J by 2 bases; unmatched bases: 4.

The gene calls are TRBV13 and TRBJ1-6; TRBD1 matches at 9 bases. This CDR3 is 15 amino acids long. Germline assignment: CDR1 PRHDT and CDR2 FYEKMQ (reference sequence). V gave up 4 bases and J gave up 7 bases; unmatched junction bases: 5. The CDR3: CASSWSGTGNSPLHF. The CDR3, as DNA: TGTGCCAGCAGCTGGTCCGGGACAGGGAATTCACCCCTCCACTTT.

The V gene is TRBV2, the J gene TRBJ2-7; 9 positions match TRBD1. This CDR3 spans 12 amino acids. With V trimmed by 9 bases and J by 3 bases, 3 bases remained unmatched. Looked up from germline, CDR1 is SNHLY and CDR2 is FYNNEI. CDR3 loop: CAREDRGYEQYF. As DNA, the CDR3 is TGTGCCAGAGAGGACAGGGGCTACGAGCAGTACTTC.

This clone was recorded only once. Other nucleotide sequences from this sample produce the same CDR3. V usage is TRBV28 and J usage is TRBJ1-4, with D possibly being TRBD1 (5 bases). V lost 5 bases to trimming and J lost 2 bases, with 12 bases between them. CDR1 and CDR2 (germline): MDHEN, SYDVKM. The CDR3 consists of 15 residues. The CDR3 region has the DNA TGTGCCAGCAGTCCTCCGGGACGCACTAATGAAAAACTGTTTTTT. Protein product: CASSPPGRTNEKLFF.

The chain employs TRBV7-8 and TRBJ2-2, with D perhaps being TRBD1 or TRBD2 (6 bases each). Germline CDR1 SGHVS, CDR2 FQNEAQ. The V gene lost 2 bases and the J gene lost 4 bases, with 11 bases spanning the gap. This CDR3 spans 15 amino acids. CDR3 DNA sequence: TGTGCCAGCAGCTTAAGGAGGGGGGTCACCGGGGAGCTGTTTTTT. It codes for CASSLRRGVTGELFF.

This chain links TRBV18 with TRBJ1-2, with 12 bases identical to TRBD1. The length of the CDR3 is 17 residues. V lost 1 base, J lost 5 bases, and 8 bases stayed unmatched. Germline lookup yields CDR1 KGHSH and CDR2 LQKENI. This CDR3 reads CASSPLTGTGGDYGYTF. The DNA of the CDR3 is TGTGCCAGCTCACCACTCACCGGGACAGGGGGCGATTATGGCTACACCTTC.

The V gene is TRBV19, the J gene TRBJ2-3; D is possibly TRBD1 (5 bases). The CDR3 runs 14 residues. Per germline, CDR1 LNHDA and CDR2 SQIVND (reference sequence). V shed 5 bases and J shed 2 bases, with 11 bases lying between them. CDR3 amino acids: CASSLRGLTDTQYF. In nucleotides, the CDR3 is TGTGCCAGTAGTCTTAGGGGCCTCACAGATACGCAGTATTTT. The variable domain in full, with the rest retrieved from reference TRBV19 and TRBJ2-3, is DGGITQSPKYLFRKEGQNVTLSCEQNLNHDAMYWYRQDPGQGLRLIYYSQIVNDFQKGDIAEGYSVSREKKESFPLTVTSAQKNPTAFYLCASSLRGLTDTQYFGPGTRLTVL.

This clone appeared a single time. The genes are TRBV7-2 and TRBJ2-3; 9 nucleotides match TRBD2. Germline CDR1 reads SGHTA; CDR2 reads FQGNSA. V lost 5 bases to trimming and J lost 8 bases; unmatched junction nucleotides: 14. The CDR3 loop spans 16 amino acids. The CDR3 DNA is TGTGCCAGCAGCGGGCTTGTGCGGGGGGGTTCCGTTACGCAGTATTTT. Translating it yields CASSGLVRGGSVTQYF.

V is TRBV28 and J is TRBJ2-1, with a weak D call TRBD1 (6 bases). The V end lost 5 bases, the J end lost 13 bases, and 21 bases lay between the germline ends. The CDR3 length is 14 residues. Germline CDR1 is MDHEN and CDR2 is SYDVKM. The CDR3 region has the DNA TGTGCCAGCAGTAAAACGACAGGCGGTTTTTATCAGTTCTTC. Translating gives CASSKTTGGFYQFF.

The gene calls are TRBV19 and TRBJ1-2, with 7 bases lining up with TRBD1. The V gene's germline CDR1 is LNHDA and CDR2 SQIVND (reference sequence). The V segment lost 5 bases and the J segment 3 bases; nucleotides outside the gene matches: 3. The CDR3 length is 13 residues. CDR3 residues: CASSSGQDYGYTF. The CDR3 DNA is TGTGCCAGTAGTTCAGGACAGGACTATGGCTACACCTTC.

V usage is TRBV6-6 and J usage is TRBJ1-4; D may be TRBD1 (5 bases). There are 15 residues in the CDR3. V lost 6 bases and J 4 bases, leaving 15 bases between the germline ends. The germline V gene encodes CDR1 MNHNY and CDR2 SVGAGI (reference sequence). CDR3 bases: TGTGCCAGCAGAGGGACCCGGGACTTTAATGAAAAACTGTTTTTT. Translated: CASRGTRDFNEKLFF.

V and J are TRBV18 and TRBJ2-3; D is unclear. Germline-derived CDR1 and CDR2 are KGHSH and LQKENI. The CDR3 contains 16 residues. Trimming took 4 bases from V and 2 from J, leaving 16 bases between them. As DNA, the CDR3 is TGTGCCAGCTCACACTCACCGGCCCGGAACACAGATACGCAGTATTTT. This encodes CASSHSPARNTDTQYF.

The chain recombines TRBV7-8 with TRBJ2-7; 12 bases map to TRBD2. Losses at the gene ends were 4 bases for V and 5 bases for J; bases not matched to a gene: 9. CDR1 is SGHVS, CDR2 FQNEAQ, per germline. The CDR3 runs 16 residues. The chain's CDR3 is CASSWQTSGSIHEQYF. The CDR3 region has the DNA TGTGCCAGCAGCTGGCAGACTAGCGGGAGCATCCACGAGCAGTACTTC. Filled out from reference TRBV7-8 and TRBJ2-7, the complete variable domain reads GAGVSQSPRYKVAKRGQDVALRCDPISGHVSLFWYQQALGQGPEFLTYFQNEAQLDKSGLPSDRFFAERPEGSVSTLKIQRTQQEDSAVYLCASSWQTSGSIHEQYFGPGTRLTVT.

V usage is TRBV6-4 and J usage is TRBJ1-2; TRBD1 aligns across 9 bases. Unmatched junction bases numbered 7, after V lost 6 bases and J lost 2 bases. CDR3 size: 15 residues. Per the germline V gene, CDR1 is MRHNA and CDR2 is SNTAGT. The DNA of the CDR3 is TGTGCCAGCAGGAGGACAGGGGAATCCAACTATGGCTACACCTTC. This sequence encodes CASRRTGESNYGYTF.

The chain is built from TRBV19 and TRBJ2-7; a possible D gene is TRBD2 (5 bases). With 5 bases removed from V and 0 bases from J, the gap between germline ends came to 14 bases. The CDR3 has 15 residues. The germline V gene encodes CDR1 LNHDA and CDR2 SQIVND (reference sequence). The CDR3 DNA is TGTGCCAGTAGTTCGGGCAGTACTAGCTCCTACGAGCAGTACTTC. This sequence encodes CASSSGSTSSYEQYF.

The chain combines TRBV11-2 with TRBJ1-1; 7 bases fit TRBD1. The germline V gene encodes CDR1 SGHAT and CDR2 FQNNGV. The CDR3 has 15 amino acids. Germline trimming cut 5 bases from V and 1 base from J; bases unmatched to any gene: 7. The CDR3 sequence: CASSPTGQPNTEAFF. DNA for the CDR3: TGTGCCAGCAGCCCTACGGGACAGCCGAACACTGAAGCTTTCTTT.

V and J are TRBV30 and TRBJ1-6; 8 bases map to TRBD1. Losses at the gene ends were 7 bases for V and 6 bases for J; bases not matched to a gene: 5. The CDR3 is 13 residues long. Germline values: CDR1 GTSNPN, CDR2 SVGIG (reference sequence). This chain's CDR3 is CALRTGTNSPLHF. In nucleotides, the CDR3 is TGTGCCTTACGGACAGGGACTAATTCACCCCTCCACTTT.

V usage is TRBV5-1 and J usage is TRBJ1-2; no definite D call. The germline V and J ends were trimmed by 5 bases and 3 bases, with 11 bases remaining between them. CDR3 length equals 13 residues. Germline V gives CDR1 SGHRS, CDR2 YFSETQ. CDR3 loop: CASRLETYYGYTF. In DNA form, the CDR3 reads TGCGCCAGCAGACTGGAGACTTACTATGGCTACACCTTC.

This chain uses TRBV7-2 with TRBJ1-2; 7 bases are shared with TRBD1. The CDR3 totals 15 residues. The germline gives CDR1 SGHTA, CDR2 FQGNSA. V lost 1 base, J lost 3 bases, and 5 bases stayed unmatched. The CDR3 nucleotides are TGTGCCAGCAGCTTAGGGCCAGGGGGAGACTATGGCTACACCTTC. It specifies CASSLGPGGDYGYTF.

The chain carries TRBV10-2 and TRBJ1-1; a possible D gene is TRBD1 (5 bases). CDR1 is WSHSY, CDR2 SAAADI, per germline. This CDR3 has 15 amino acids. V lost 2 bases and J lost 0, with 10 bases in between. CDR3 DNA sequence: TGCGCCAGCAGTGAGGGTCAGGGCTTGAACACTGAAGCTTTCTTT. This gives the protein CASSEGQGLNTEAFF.

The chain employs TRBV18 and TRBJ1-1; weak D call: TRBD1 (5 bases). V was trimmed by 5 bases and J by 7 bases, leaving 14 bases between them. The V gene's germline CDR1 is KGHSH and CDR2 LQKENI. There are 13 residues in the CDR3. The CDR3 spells CASSIQDRIEAFF. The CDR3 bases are TGTGCCAGCTCAATCCAAGACAGAATTGAAGCTTTCTTT.

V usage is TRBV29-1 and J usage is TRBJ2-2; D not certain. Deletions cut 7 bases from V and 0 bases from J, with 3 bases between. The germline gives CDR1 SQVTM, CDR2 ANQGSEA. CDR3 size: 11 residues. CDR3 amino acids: CSGSNTGELFF. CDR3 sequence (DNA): TGCAGCGGCTCGAACACCGGGGAGCTGTTTTTT.

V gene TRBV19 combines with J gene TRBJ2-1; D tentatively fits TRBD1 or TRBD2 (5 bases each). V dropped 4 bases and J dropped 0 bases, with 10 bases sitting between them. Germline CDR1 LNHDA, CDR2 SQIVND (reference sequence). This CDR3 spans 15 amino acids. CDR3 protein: CASSRGMSSYNEQFF. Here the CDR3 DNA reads TGTGCCAGTAGTAGGGGGATGAGCTCCTACAATGAGCAGTTCTTC.

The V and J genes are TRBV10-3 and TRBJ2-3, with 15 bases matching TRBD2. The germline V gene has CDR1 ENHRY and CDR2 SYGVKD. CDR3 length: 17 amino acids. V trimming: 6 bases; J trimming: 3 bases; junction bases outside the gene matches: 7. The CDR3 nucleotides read TGTGCCATCAGCGCCGGGACTAGCGGGGGGATGACAGATACGCAGTATTTT. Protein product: CAISAGTSGGMTDTQYF.

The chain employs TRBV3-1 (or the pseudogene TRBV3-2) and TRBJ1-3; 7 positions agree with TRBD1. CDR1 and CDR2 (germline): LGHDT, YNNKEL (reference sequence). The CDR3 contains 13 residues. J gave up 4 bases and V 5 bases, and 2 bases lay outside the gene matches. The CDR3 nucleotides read TGTGCCAGCAGCGGGACAGCCGGAAACACCATATATTTT. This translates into CASSGTAGNTIYF.

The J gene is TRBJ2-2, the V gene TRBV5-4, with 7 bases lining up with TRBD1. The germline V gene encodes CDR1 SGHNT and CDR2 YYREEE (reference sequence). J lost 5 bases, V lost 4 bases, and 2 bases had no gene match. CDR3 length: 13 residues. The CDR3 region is CASSVQGTGELFF. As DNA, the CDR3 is TGTGCCAGCAGCGTACAGGGGACCGGGGAGCTGTTTTTT.